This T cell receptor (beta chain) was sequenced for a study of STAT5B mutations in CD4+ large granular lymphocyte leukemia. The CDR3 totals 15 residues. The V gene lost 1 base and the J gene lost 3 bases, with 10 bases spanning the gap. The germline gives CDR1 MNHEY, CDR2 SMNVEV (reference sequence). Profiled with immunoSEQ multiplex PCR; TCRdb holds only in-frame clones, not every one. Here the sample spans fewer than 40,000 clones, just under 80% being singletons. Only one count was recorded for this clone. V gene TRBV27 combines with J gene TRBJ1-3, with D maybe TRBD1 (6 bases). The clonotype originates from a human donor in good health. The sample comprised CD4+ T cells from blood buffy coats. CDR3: CASSLWGAGGNTIYF. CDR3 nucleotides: TGTGCCAGCAGTTTATGGGGGGCTGGTGGAAACACCATATATTTT.